The 26 T cell receptor beta chains below were found in one sample sequenced in a study of early T cells in non-severe SARS-CoV-2 infection. TCRdb analysed the 5' RACE reads with MiXCR anew, one entry per CDR3 protein. The sample consists of around 63,000 distinct CDR3 sequences, 13% of them appearing once. The sample taken for sequencing was whole blood. These receptors were taken from an adult who was a healthcare worker with PCR-confirmed SARS-CoV-2 infection or an uninfected control (not recorded which).

At least ten counts were recorded for this clonotype. The rearrangement links TRBV5-4 to TRBJ2-5; D is possibly TRBD2 (5 bases). Trimming left V 2 bases short and J 4 bases short, with 12 bases between. Germline assignment: CDR1 SGHNT and CDR2 YYREEE (reference sequence). The CDR3 is made up of 14 amino acids. The CDR3 region has the DNA TGTGCCAGCAGCTTAGAGAGGGTAGGAGAGACCCAGTACTTC. The encoded protein is CASSLERVGETQYF.

This chain joins TRBV4-3 and TRBJ1-1; D is perhaps TRBD1 (5 bases). The CDR3 is made up of 16 amino acids. Trimming removed 0 bases at V and 4 bases at J, with 15 bases between. Germline CDR1 reads LGHNA; CDR2 reads YSLEER. CDR3 in amino acids: CASSQDTGYGATEAFF. CDR3 coding DNA: TGCGCCAGCAGCCAAGATACGGGGTATGGGGCCACTGAAGCTTTCTTT.

Of note for this clonotype: A much more abundant neighbour one base away suggests this may be a read error. The chain uses TRBV4-2 and TRBJ1-4; perhaps TRBD1 as D (5 bases). The CDR3 length is 17 residues. Trimming took off 4 bases at V and 1 base at J, with 16 bases between the two ends. Germline V lookup: CDR1 LGHNA, CDR2 YNFKEQ. The CDR3 is CASSRVSQAETNEKLFF. In nucleotides, the CDR3 is TGTGCCAGCAGCCGAGTTTCACAGGCTGAAACTAATGAAAAACTGTTTTTT.

This clonotype occurred many times. The chain carries TRBV29-1 and TRBJ2-7, with 9 bases lining up with TRBD1. Per the germline V gene, CDR1 is SQVTM and CDR2 is ANQGSEA. This CDR3 comprises 13 residues. Trimming took 3 bases from V and 1 from J; bases not matched to a gene: 1. The CDR3 sequence is CSVETGGSYEQYF. CDR3 DNA sequence: TGCAGCGTTGAGACAGGGGGGTCCTACGAGCAGTACTTC.

The J gene is TRBJ1-4, the V gene TRBV11-2; TRBD1 aligns across 9 bases. Trimming removed 3 bases from V and 6 bases from J; junction bases left unmatched: 5. Germline CDR1 and CDR2: SGHAT and FQNNGV. The CDR3 runs to 15 residues. For the CDR3, the DNA is TGTGCCAGCAGCTTTCCTACAGGGGGCCATGAAAAACTGTTTTTT. Protein sequence: CASSFPTGGHEKLFF.

The V gene is TRBV5-5, the J gene TRBJ2-3; 8 bases line up with TRBD2. V dropped 8 bases and J dropped 2; count of bases not matched to a gene: 10. Germline assignment: CDR1 SGHKS and CDR2 YYEKEE (reference sequence). The CDR3 spans 15 residues. The CDR3 coding sequence is TGTGCCAGTAACCGAGCGGGGGCCTACACAGATACGCAGTATTTT. It yields the protein CASNRAGAYTDTQYF.

This clonotype was seen repeatedly, ten times or more. J is TRBJ2-7 and V is TRBV2; TRBD2 agrees at 9 bases. The CDR3 totals 13 residues. V gave up 11 bases and J gave up 2 bases; unmatched junction bases: 7. The germline V gene has CDR1 SNHLY and CDR2 FYNNEI. The CDR3 sequence: CAGRLAEPYEQYF. CDR3 sequence (DNA): TGTGCCGGGAGACTAGCGGAACCCTACGAGCAGTACTTC.

This sequence joins TRBV9 and TRBJ1-2; tentative D call: TRBD1 (5 bases). The V gene lost 0 bases and the J gene lost 7 bases, with 13 bases spanning the gap. CDR3 size: 14 residues. Per the germline V gene, CDR1 is SGDLS and CDR2 is YYNGEE. CDR3 DNA sequence: TGTGCCAGCAGCGTAGGTTCAATAGGGACTGGCTACACCTTC. The encoded protein is CASSVGSIGTGYTF.

The chain is built from TRBV6-5 and TRBJ1-5; 8 bases are shared with TRBD1. Per germline, CDR1 MNHEY and CDR2 SVGAGI. The CDR3 sequence is 19 residues long. The V segment lost 5 bases and the J segment 1 base; nucleotides outside the gene matches: 16. The CDR3 sequence: CASSTSGTGSLTSNQPQHF. CDR3 sequence (DNA): TGTGCCAGCAGTACATCCGGGACAGGTTCATTGACGAGCAATCAGCCCCAGCATTTT.

This clonotype was recorded at least ten times. The CDR3: CASSPVKQTSGGRNEQFF. In nucleotides, the CDR3 is TGTGCCAGCTCACCAGTAAAACAGACTAGCGGGGGGCGGAATGAGCAGTTCTTC. J is TRBJ2-1 and V is TRBV18; TRBD2 aligns across 13 bases. Looked up from germline, CDR1 is KGHSH and CDR2 is LQKENI. V trimming: 2 bases; J trimming: 7 bases; junction bases outside the gene matches: 11. The CDR3 sequence is 18 residues long.

The rearrangement joins TRBV7-3 to TRBJ2-3; 7 bases are a match to TRBD2. Germline values: CDR1 SGHTA, CDR2 FQGTGA. V lost 5 bases, J lost 4 bases, and 12 bases stayed unmatched. The CDR3 spans 16 residues. The CDR3 spells CASSPALAGDADTQYF. The CDR3 nucleotides are TGTGCCAGCAGCCCCGCGTTGGCGGGGGACGCAGATACGCAGTATTTT.

This clonotype was detected a few times. The genes are TRBV7-9 and TRBJ2-5; D unresolved. The CDR3 loop spans 12 amino acids. Germline assignment: CDR1 SEHNR and CDR2 FQNEAQ (reference sequence). Trimming removed 0 bases from V and 5 bases from J, with 4 bases in between. The DNA of the CDR3 is TGTGCCAGCAGCTTAGCGAGGGAGACCCAGTACTTC. It encodes CASSLARETQYF.

This chain links TRBV4-2 with TRBJ2-3; D is perhaps TRBD2 (5 bases). Trimming took 0 bases from V and 4 from J, leaving 14 bases between them. CDR3 length equals 16 residues. Germline CDR1 and CDR2: LGHNA and YNFKEQ. The CDR3 sequence: CASSQDRKASSDTQYF. CDR3 DNA: TGTGCCAGCAGCCAAGATCGTAAGGCTAGCTCAGATACGCAGTATTTT.

J is TRBJ1-1 and V is TRBV29-1; weak D call: TRBD1 (5 bases). With 7 bases removed from V and 4 bases from J, the gap between germline ends came to 16 bases. CDR3 size: 13 residues. Germline CDR1 SQVTM, CDR2 ANQGSEA. CDR3 DNA: TGCAGCGCTAGACAGAGGGAGGGCACTGAAGCTTTCTTT. This codes for CSARQREGTEAFF.

This clonotype was observed a few times. The CDR3: CASSFGAGSEQFF. DNA for the CDR3: TGTGCCAGCAGTTTTGGGGCGGGGAGTGAGCAGTTCTTC. The chain combines TRBV12-3 or TRBV12-4 with TRBJ2-1, with TRBD2 as a possible D gene (6 bases). This CDR3 is 13 amino acids long. The V end lost 3 bases, the J end lost 9 bases, and 12 bases lay between the germline ends.

Ten or more counts support this clonotype. V is TRBV24-1 and J is TRBJ2-1; D unclear. The CDR3 loop spans 15 amino acids. The germline V gene has CDR1 KGHDR and CDR2 SFDVKD. Trimming removed 12 bases at V and 1 base at J, with 18 bases between. This CDR3 reads CAAASHRWSYNEQFF. CDR3 nucleotide sequence: TGTGCCGCCGCCTCCCATCGTTGGTCCTACAATGAGCAGTTCTTC.

In its sample, this clonotype was seen many times. The chain combines TRBV6-1 with TRBJ1-4; a weak D match, TRBD1 (5 bases). V was pared by 7 bases and J by 0 bases, with 12 bases between. Germline CDR1 MNHNS, CDR2 SASEGT. The CDR3 is 15 residues long. The chain's CDR3 is CASTRGLPTNEKLFF. The CDR3 coding sequence is TGTGCCAGCACGCGGGGCTTACCAACTAATGAAAAACTGTTTTTT.

Many counts were recorded for this clonotype. V and J are TRBV29-1 and TRBJ2-2; D is possibly TRBD2 (5 bases). The germline V and J ends were trimmed by 7 bases and 1 base, with 10 bases remaining between them. This CDR3 has 13 amino acids. CDR1 is SQVTM, CDR2 ANQGSEA, per germline. CDR3 amino acids: CSGGGQNTGELFF. The CDR3 nucleotides read TGCAGCGGAGGAGGTCAGAACACCGGGGAGCTGTTTTTT.

This clonotype has a count of ten or more. This chain uses TRBV5-5 with TRBJ1-2; D is possibly TRBD1 (5 bases). The germline V gene encodes CDR1 SGHKS and CDR2 YYEKEE (reference sequence). The CDR3 consists of 13 residues. V was trimmed by 4 bases and J by 4 bases, leaving 11 bases between them. The CDR3 sequence: CASSNDGTYGYTF. In DNA, the CDR3 is TGTGCCAGCAGCAACGACGGGACCTATGGCTACACCTTC.

The V and J genes are TRBV29-1 and TRBJ1-2, with D unresolved. CDR3 size: 13 residues. Per the germline V gene, CDR1 is SQVTM and CDR2 is ANQGSEA. V was pared by 0 bases and J by 13 bases, with 18 bases between. This chain's CDR3 is CSVEDETGFRSTF. Written as DNA, the CDR3 is TGCAGCGTTGAAGATGAAACGGGTTTTCGTTCCACCTTC.

The table lists this clonotype with a few counts. An end of the junction differs from the germline gene, which may be a read error. The chain couples TRBV7-7 to TRBJ2-7, with D perhaps TRBD1 or TRBD2 (5 bases each). The CDR3 extends over 16 amino acids. Germline CDR1 is SSHAT and CDR2 is FNYEAQ (reference sequence). The DNA for the CDR3 is TGTGCTAGCAGCCCCTCCCGGGACCCAGCAAGGGGCGAGCAGTACTTC. This translates into CASSPSRDPARGEQYF.

This clonotype has more than one count but fewer than ten. In DNA form, the CDR3 reads TGCAGCGCTGGGGCCCTTATCAACACTGAAGCTTTCTTT. It yields the protein CSAGALINTEAFF. This chain uses TRBV29-1 with TRBJ1-1; the D gene is possibly TRBD1 (5 bases). Trimming removed 7 bases at V and 2 bases at J, with 14 bases between. The CDR3 has 13 residues. Germline values: CDR1 SQVTM, CDR2 ANQGSEA.

This chain joins TRBV20-1 and TRBJ1-1; tentative D call: TRBD1 (6 bases). Between the trimmed V and J ends, which lost 5 bases and 4 bases, there was a span of 14 bases. CDR3 length: 13 residues. Germline V gene data show CDR1 as DFQATT and CDR2 as SNEGSKA (reference sequence). The CDR3 DNA sequence: TGCAGTGCTTGGGGGGGCGCGGGCACTGAAGCTTTCTTT. It translates to CSAWGGAGTEAFF.

The V and J genes are TRBV28 and TRBJ1-2, with a tentative D call TRBD1 (6 bases). There are 16 residues in the CDR3. Germline loops: CDR1 MDHEN, CDR2 SYDVKM. The ends were cut back, 5 bases at V and 5 bases at J, with 21 bases in the middle. In DNA, the CDR3 is TGTGCCAGCAGTCCCCCGTTGGGGGGGGCATATTATGGCTACACCTTC. It encodes CASSPPLGGAYYGYTF.

This clonotype was detected ten times or more. The genes are TRBV20-1 and TRBJ2-3, with TRBD2 as a possible D gene (6 bases). Germline V CDR1 and CDR2: DFQATT, SNEGSKA (reference sequence). V shed 3 bases and J shed 1 base, with 17 bases lying between them. The CDR3 length is 16 residues. CDR3 nucleotide sequence: TGCAGTGCTAGGTTGAGGCGGGGAGGAGGCACAGATACGCAGTATTTT. As protein: CSARLRRGGGTDTQYF.

This clonotype was counted a few times. V is TRBV5-5 and J is TRBJ2-3; tentatively, D is TRBD2 (6 bases). The CDR3 covers 15 residues. V lost 4 bases to trimming and J lost 1 base, with 13 bases between them. The germline V gene has CDR1 SGHKS and CDR2 YYEKEE (reference sequence). The CDR3 nucleotides read TGTGCCAGCAGCCCCCGGGACTTGCGCACAGATACGCAGTATTTT. Translated: CASSPRDLRTDTQYF. Complete variable domain (other parts from reference TRBV5-5 and TRBJ2-3): DAGVTQSPTHLIKTRGQQVTLRCSPISGHKSVSWYQQVLGQGPQFIFQYYEKEERGRGNFPDRFSARQFPNYSSELNVNALLLGDSALYLCASSPRDLRTDTQYFGPGTRLTVL.